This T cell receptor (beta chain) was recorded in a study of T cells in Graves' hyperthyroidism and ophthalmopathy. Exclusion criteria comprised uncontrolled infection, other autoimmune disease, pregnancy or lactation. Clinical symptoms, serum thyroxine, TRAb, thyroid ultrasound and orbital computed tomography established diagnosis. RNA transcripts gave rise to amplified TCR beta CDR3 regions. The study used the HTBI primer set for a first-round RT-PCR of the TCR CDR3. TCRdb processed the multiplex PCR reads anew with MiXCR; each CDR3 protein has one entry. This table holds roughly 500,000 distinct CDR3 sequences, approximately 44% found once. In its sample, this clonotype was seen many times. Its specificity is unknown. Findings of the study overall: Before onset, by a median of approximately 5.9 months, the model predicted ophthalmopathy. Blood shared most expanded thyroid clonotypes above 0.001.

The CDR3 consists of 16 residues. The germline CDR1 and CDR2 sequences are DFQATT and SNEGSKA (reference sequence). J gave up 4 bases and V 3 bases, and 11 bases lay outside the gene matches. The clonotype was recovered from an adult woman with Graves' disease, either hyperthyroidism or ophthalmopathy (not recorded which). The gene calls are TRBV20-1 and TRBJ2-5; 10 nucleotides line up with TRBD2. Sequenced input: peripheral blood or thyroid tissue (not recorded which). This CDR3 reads CSASGASGRLGETQYF. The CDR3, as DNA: TGCAGTGCTAGTGGGGCTAGCGGGAGACTTGGAGAGACCCAGTACTTC.